This TCR beta chain was sequenced during a study of CD8 T cells in Susac syndrome. Study as a whole: The Susac syndrome patients that were sequenced included about six with active disease and under ten in remission. Each patient with Susac syndrome, at the time of blood draw, was therapy-naive, on corticosteroids, or on intravenous immunoglobulin alone. Study-level results: TCR sequencing and HLA analysis covered a relatively small number of individuals.

CDR1 MGHRA and CDR2 YSYEKL come from the germline V gene. CDR3 size: 14 residues. V lost 0 bases and J lost 2, with 8 bases in between. It was with random hexamers that roughly 0.45 to 1 ug RNA was reverse transcribed. MiXCR, applied by TCRdb to the immunoSEQ multiplex PCR reads, yields one record per CDR3 protein. The data show about 240,000 distinct CDR3 sequences, 95% to 97% seen once. CD8+ and CD4+ T cells circulating in blood were sequenced for TCR beta. In the case of this clonotype: What it recognizes is unknown.

Sequencing was performed on CD4+ T cells from PBMCs. This sequence joins TRBV4-1 and TRBJ2-7, with D maybe TRBD1 (5 bases). The sequence was obtained from a human donor with Susac syndrome. CDR3 DNA sequence: TGCGCCAGCAGCCAAGATGCAGGGCCCTACGAGCAGTACTTC. This sequence encodes CASSQDAGPYEQYF.